This T cell receptor (beta chain) is drawn from a study of cytomegalovirus exposure and HLA in healthy donors. Remarks on this clone: Its antigen is unidentified.

At sampling all donors were nominally healthy, likely with unrecorded immune exposures. The PCR employed 60 Vbeta primers together with 13 Jbeta primers. Sequencing used immunoSEQ multiplex PCR; TCRdb keeps in-frame clones, though not all of them. Among approximately 200,000 clones listed, over 70% were seen once. The CDR3 totals 15 residues. Germline assignment: CDR1 SGHRS and CDR2 YFSETQ. V was pared by 7 bases and J by 4 bases, with 9 bases of the junction left unmatched. Findings and limits, study-wide: In a later analysis, DRB1 alleles had the most associated TCRs; HLA-C alleles the fewest.

Sequenced material: PBMCs. The TCR originated in a young woman in good health and CMV-seronegative. This rearrangement joins TRBV5-1 to TRBJ1-4; 8 bases map to TRBD1. CDR3 DNA: TGCGCCAGCGGCGACGACAGGGGCAATAATGAAAAACTGTTTTTT. Amino acid sequence: CASGDDRGNNEKLFF.